The present TCR beta chain was sequenced within a study of T cells in tumors after PD-1 blockade. Study context: Patients received pembrolizumab 200 mg every 3 weeks or cemiplimab 350 mg every 2 weeks. Some patients also took daily vismodegib 150 mg during anti-PD-1 treatment. Notes on the study in general: About 41% of tumor TCR clonotypes were also found in blood.

This clone is classed as medium-sized. What it recognizes is unknown. Template: tumor biopsy or peripheral blood genomic DNA, roughly 550-6,500 ng per sample. Assay used: immunoSEQ multiplex PCR; TCRdb lists only in-frame clones, some missing. The sample includes 30,000 to 40,000 clones, about 77% of them seen just once. V lost 5 bases, J lost 9 bases, and 9 bases stayed unmatched. This CDR3 is 13 amino acids long. CDR1 KGHSH and CDR2 LQKENI come from the germline V gene. V and J are TRBV18 and TRBJ1-1; 7 bases align to TRBD1. The clonotype comes from a human donor with basal cell carcinoma. The specimen was PBMCs, collected before anti-PD-1 treatment. The CDR3 region has the DNA TGTGCCAGCTCAAAACTGGGACAGCTAAAAGCTTTCTTT. This translates into CASSKLGQLKAFF.